Each of the 4 T cell receptor beta chains below was sequenced from the same sample in a study of T-cell reconstitution after alpha-beta-depleted transplantation in children. A library of TCRbeta sequences, prepared with unique molecular identifiers, was generated. TCRdb recomputed calls from the PCR reads with MiXCR, one row per CDR3 protein. The repertoire includes fewer than 550,000 distinct CDR3 sequences, more than 9.5% of them detected once, and around 15% sits in the top ten. The sample in question was PBMCs, mostly from graft donor cells, obtained 180 days after TCRalphabeta/CD19-depleted stem cell transplant. These receptors all stem from a female patient aged 2-10 years who had a stem cell transplant for aplastic anemia, so the T cells may come from the graft donor.

This rearrangement joins TRBV7-2 to TRBJ1-3, with D maybe TRBD1 (5 bases). The CDR3 loop spans 13 amino acids. Germline values: CDR1 SGHTA, CDR2 FQGNSA. V was cut by 3 bases and J by 8 bases, with 11 bases left in between. This CDR3 is CASSFLGGYTIYF. In nucleotides, the CDR3 is TGTGCCAGCAGCTTTCTCGGGGGGTACACCATATATTTT. Full variable domain (remainder filled in from reference TRBV7-2 and TRBJ1-3): GAGVSQSPSNKVTEKGKDVELRCDPISGHTALYWYRQSLGQGLEFLIYFQGNSAPDKSGLPSDRFSAERTGGSVSTLTIQRTQQEDSAVYLCASSFLGGYTIYFGEGSWLTVV.

This clonotype was counted at least ten times. The chain combines TRBV7-8 with TRBJ2-3, with D possibly TRBD2 on 5 matching bases. V dropped 1 base and J dropped 4 bases, with 9 bases sitting between them. Germline V gene lookup returns CDR1 SGHVS and CDR2 FQNEAQ. The CDR3 length is 14 residues. The CDR3 sequence: CASSLDRGADTQYF. The CDR3 nucleotides read TGTGCCAGCAGCTTAGACCGGGGTGCAGATACGCAGTATTTT.

There are a few counts of this clonotype. V gene TRBV12-3 or TRBV12-4 combines with J gene TRBJ1-1, with a tentative D call TRBD1 (6 bases). The CDR3 runs to 11 residues. V was shortened by 7 bases and J by 9 bases, with 12 bases between the two germline ends. Written as DNA, the CDR3 is TGTGCCAGCACCCCAGGGGTCAAAGCTTTCTTT. Translating gives CASTPGVKAFF.

This clonotype appeared a few times. This chain connects TRBV10-3 to TRBJ1-5; 8 positions match TRBD1. V lost 2 bases, J lost 6 bases, and 6 bases stayed unmatched. Germline CDR1 and CDR2: ENHRY and SYGVKD. The CDR3 spans 15 residues. CDR3 region: CAISELYRGFQPQHF. The CDR3, as DNA: TGTGCCATCAGTGAGCTATACAGGGGGTTTCAGCCCCAGCATTTT.